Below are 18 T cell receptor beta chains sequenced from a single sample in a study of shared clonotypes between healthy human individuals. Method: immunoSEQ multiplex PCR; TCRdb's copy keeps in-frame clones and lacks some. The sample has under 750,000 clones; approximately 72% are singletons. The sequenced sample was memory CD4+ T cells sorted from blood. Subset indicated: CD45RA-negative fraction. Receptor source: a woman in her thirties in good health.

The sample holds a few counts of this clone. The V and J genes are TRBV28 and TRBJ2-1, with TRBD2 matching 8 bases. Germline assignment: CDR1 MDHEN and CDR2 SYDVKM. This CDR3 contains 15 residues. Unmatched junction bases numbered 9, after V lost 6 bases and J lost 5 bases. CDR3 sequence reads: CASSVTLAGHNEQFF. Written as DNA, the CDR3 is TGTGCCAGCAGCGTAACTCTAGCGGGCCACAATGAGCAGTTCTTC. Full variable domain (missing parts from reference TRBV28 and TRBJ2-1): DVKVTQSSRYLVKRTGEKVFLECVQDMDHENMFWYRQDPGLGLRLIYFSYDVKMKEKGDIPEGYSVSREKKERFSLILESASTNQTSMYLCASSVTLAGHNEQFFGPGTRLTVL.

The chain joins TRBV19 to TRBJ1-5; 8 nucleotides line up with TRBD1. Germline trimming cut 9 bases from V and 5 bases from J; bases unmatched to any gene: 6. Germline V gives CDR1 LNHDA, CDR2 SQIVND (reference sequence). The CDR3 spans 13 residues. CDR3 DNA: TGTGCCAGCTCGGACAGGGTAGATCAGCCCCAGCATTTT. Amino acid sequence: CASSDRVDQPQHF.

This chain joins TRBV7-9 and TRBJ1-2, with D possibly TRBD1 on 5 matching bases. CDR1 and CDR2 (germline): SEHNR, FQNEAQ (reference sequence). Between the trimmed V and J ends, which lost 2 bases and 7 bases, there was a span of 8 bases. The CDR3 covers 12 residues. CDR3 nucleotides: TGTGCCAGCAGCTTATTAGGGGTTGGCTACACCTTC. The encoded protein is CASSLLGVGYTF. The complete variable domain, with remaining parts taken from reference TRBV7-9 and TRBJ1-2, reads DTGVSQNPRHKITKRGQNVTFRCDPISEHNRLYWYRQTLGQGPEFLTYFQNEAQLEKSRLLSDRFSAERPKGSFSTLEIQRTEQGDSAMYLCASSLLGVGYTFGSGTRLTVV.

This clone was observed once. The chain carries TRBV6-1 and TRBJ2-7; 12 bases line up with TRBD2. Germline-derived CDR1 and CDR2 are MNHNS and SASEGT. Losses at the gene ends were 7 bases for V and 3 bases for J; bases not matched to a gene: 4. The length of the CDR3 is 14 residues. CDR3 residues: CASTRTSGNYEQYF. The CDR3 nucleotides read TGTGCCAGCACTAGGACTAGCGGGAACTACGAGCAGTACTTC.

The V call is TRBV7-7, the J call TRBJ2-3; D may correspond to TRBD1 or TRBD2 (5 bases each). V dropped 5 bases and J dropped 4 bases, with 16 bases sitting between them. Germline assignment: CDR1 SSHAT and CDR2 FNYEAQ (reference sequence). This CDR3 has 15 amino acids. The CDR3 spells CASSPNREGPDTQYF. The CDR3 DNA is TGTGCCAGCAGCCCCAACCGAGAGGGACCAGATACGCAGTATTTT. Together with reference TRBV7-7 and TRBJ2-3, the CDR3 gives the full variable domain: GAGVSQSPRYKVTKRGQDVTLRCDPISSHATLYWYQQALGQGPEFLTYFNYEAQPDKSGLPSDRFSAERPEGSISTLTIQRTEQRDSAMYRCASSPNREGPDTQYFGPGTRLTVL.

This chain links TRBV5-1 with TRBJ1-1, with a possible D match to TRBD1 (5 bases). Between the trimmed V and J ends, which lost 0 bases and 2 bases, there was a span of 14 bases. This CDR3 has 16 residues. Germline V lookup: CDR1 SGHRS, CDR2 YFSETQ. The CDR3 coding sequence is TGCGCCAGCAGCTTGGACAGCTCAGGGTACAACACTGAAGCTTTCTTT. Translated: CASSLDSSGYNTEAFF.

The DNA of the CDR3 is TGCGCCAGCAGCTGGGGCGGTGGGCAGCCCGAGGTTCCAGCTTTCTTT. Its protein product is CASSWGGGQPEVPAFF. The genes are TRBV5-1 and TRBJ1-1; D may be TRBD1 (5 bases). The V gene lost 3 bases and the J gene lost 10 bases, with 25 bases spanning the gap. This CDR3 comprises 16 residues. CDR1 SGHRS and CDR2 YFSETQ come from the germline V gene.

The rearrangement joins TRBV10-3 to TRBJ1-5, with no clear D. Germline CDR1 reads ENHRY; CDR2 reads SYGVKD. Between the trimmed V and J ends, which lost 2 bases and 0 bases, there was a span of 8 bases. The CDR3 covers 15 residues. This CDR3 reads CAISERGYSNQPQHF. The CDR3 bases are TGTGCCATCAGTGAGCGCGGATATAGCAATCAGCCCCAGCATTTT.

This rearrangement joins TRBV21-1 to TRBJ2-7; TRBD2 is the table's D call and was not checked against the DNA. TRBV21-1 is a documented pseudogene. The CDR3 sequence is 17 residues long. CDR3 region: CASSKKVKRNPSYEQYF. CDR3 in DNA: TGTGCCAGCAGCAAAAAGGTAAAGCGAAATCCCTCCTACGAGCAGTACTTC.

The CDR3 DNA is TGTGCCAGCAGTTTTTATAGTCGTACAGATACGCAGTATTTT. This sequence encodes CASSFYSRTDTQYF. The chain couples TRBV27 to TRBJ2-3, with D uncertain. The CDR3 runs to 14 residues. Germline V lookup: CDR1 MNHEY, CDR2 SMNVEV (reference sequence). V shed 3 bases and J shed 3 bases, with 10 bases lying between them.

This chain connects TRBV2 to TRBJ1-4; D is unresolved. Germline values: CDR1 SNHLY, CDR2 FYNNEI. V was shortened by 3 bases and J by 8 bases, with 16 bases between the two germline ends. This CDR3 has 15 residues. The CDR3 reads CASSDSGGRREKLFF. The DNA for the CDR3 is TGTGCCAGCAGTGACTCGGGAGGAAGAAGGGAAAAACTGTTTTTT.

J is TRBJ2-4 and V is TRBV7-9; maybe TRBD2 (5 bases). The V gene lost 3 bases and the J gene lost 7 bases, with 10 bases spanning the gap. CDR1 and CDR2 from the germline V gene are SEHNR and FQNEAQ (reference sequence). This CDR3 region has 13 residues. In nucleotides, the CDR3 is TGTGCCAGCAGCTTGTCGGGGTTGAACATTCAGTACTTC. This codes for CASSLSGLNIQYF.

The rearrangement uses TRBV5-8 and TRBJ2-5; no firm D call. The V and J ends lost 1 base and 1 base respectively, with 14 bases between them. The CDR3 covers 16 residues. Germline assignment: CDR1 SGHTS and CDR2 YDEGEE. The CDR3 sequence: CASSLKFGALQETQYF. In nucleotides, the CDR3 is TGTGCCAGCAGCTTGAAGTTTGGAGCACTCCAAGAGACCCAGTACTTC.

Written as DNA, the CDR3 is TGTGCCAGCAGCTTAGTAGGCGGGACCGCGTTCTCCTACAATGAGCAGTTCTTC. Translation: CASSLVGGTAFSYNEQFF. The V gene is TRBV7-9, the J gene TRBJ2-1; D is perhaps TRBD2 (6 bases). CDR1 and CDR2 (germline): SEHNR, FQNEAQ (reference sequence). V shed 1 base and J shed 0 bases, with 16 bases lying between them. This CDR3 spans 18 amino acids.

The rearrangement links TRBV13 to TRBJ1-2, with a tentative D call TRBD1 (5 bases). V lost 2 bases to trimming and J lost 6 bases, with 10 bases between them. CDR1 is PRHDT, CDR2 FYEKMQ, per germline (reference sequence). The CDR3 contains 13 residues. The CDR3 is CASSLRQGDGYTF. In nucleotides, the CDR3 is TGTGCCAGCAGCTTAAGGCAGGGTGATGGCTACACCTTC.

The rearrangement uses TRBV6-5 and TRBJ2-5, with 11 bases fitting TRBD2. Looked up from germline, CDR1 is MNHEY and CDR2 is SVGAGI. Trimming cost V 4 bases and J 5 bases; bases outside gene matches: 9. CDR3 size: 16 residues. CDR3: CASSSGLAGGWETQYF. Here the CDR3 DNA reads TGTGCCAGCAGTTCGGGGCTAGCGGGAGGCTGGGAGACCCAGTACTTC.

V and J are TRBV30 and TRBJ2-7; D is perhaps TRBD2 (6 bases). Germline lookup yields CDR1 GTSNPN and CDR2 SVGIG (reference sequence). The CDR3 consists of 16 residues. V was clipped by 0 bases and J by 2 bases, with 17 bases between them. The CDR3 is CAWSVPPDGLPYEQYF. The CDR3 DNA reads TGTGCCTGGAGTGTACCCCCGGACGGACTACCCTACGAGCAGTACTTC.

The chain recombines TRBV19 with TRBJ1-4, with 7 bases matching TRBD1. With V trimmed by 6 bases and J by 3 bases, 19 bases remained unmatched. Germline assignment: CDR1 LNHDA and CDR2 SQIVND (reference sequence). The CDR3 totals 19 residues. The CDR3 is CASRRKSGTARGPNEKLFF. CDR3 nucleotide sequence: TGTGCCAGTAGGAGGAAAAGCGGGACAGCTAGAGGGCCTAATGAAAAACTGTTTTTT. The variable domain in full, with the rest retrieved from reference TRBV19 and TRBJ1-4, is DGGITQSPKYLFRKEGQNVTLSCEQNLNHDAMYWYRQDPGQGLRLIYYSQIVNDFQKGDIAEGYSVSREKKESFPLTVTSAQKNPTAFYLCASRRKSGTARGPNEKLFFGSGTQLSVL.